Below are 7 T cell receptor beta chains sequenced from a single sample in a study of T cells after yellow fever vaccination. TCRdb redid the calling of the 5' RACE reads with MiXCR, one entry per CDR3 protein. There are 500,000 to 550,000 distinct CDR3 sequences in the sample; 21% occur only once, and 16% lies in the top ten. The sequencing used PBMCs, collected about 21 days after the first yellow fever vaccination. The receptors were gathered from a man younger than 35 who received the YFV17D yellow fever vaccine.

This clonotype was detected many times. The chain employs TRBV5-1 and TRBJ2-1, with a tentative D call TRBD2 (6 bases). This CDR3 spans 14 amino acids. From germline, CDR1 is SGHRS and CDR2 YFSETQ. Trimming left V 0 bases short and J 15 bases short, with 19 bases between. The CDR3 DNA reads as TGCGCCAGCAGCTTGGCCGGTGGACTAACGTCCCCGTTCTTC. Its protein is CASSLAGGLTSPFF.

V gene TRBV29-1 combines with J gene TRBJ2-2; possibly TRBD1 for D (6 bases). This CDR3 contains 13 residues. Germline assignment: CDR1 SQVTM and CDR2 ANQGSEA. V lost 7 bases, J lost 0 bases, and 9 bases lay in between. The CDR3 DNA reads TGCAGCGCCGGGACAACGAACACCGGGGAGCTGTTTTTT. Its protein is CSAGTTNTGELFF.

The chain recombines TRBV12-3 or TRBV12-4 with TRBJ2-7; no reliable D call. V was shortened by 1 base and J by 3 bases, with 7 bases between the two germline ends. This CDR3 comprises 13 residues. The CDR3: CASSLEGGYEQYF. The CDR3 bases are TGTGCCAGCAGTTTAGAAGGCGGCTACGAGCAGTACTTC.

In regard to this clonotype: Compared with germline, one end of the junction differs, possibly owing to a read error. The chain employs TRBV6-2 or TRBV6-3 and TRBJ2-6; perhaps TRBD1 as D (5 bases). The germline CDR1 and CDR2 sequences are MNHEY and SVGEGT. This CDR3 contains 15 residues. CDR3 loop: CASNQQVSGANVPTF. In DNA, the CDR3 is TGTGCCAGCAACCAACAGGTCTCTGGGGCCAACGTCCCGACTTTC.

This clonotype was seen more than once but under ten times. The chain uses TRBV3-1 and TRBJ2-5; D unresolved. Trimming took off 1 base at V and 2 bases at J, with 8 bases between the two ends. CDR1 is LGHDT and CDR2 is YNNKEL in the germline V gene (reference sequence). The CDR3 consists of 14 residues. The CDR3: CASSQVNAQETQYF. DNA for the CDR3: TGTGCCAGCAGCCAAGTGAACGCACAAGAGACCCAGTACTTC.

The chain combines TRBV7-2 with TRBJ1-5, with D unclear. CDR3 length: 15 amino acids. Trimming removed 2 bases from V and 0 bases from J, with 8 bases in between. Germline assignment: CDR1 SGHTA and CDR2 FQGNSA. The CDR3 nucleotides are TGTGCCAGCAGCTTACGGACGATTAGCAATCAGCCCCAGCATTTT. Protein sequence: CASSLRTISNQPQHF.

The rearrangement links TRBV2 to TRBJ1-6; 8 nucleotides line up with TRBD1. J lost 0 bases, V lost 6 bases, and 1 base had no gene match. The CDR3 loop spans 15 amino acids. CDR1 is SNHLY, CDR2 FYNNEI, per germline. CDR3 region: CASSGQGSYNSPLHF. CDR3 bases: TGTGCCAGCAGCGGACAGGGCTCCTATAATTCACCCCTCCACTTT. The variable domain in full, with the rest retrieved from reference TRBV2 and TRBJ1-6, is EPEVTQTPSHQVTQMGQEVILRCVPISNHLYFYWYRQILGQKVEFLVSFYNNEISEKSEIFDDQFSVERPDGSNFTLKIRSTKLEDSAMYFCASSGQGSYNSPLHFGNGTRLTVT.